The source of this T cell receptor (beta chain) is a study of cytomegalovirus exposure and HLA in healthy donors (dated by TCRdb to the late 2010s). Background on the whole study: According to an earlier analysis of 587 of the donors, about 179 million T cells yielded 117 million unique TCR beta sequences and approximately 300 Gb of sequence data. In an earlier analysis of over 550 of the donors, high-throughput TCR beta sequencing was used to judge whether each TCR beta V gene segment behaved as functional or pseudogenic. Of the roughly 420 genotyped donors, 81% were placed in the genetic ancestry cluster associated with self-reported Caucasian donors. The aim of the study was to test whether cataloging public T cell receptors could identify signatures of past pathogen exposure. In the later analysis, no new phenotypic data were used to find candidate immune exposures; instead, reliance was placed on TCR beta sequences and their occurrence across donors. In a later analysis, previously published TCR beta repertoires from several hundred donors were re-analyzed and high-resolution HLA genotyping was added so that TCR occurrence patterns could be studied. Genome-wide SNP genotypes for about three fifths of the roughly 670 donors were used in a later genetic analysis, which treated that subset as a discovery cohort. The study used immunosequencing to profile the T cell repertoires of 670 or so subjects and linked those repertoires to cytomegalovirus serostatus. HLA typing covered class I and class II loci at four-digit resolution. Because of strong linkage in the cohort, roughly 5 DR-DQ haplotypes were treated as single units for association and clustering. Typing coverage differed by locus: A, B, C, DRB1 and DQB1 were typed in roughly 629-630 donors, DQA1 in approximately 520, DPA1 in some 610, and DPB1 in around 440. Besides the first cohort of some 670 subjects, a separate validation cohort made up of 90 to 150 different subjects was used. On average, roughly 200,000 unique TCR beta nucleotide sequences were sequenced per donor among some 430 genotyped donors of the cohort, with roughly 19% of those sequences being non-productive. Alongside the repertoire data, information on donor age, sex, ethnicity and CMV serostatus was compiled. To predict cytomegalovirus infection status, the study combined high-throughput TCR immunosequencing, statistical association of individual TCRs with disease status, and machine learning. Approximately 300 gigabases of sequencing data and around 80 million unique TCR sequences made up an early release that covered several hundred HLA-typed donors. Every repertoire in the discovery cohort had been generated on one and the same sequencing platform.

CDR1 and CDR2, per the germline V gene (reference sequence), are SEHNR and FQNEAQ. The CDR3 numbers 14 residues from cysteine through phenylalanine. Left in the record is the CDR3 DNA by itself, 42 bases read in frame from the first base. As to this clone: Its antigen is unknown. No base quality information exists; no much larger clone differs at one position.

Overall study results and their limits: The authors suggested that the approach could potentially be generalized to other disease states and immunological phenotypes. Compared with the roughly 700-donor mean, donors in an Asian-associated ancestry cluster had fewer N-insertions in productive TCRs, according to a later genetic analysis. Some IMGT-functional V segments, including TRBV6-2 and TRBV6-3, could not be told apart with the 87-base-pair reads, so those segments were excluded. Because HLA typing was unavailable for some donors at each locus, only the typed subset was used in association tests. About 17 rarely observed V segments, including chromosome 9 orphons, were excluded from the earlier analysis of a few hundred of the donors because counts were too low. In a later genetic analysis, a missense DCLRE1C variant was associated with V-gene and J-gene trimming of TCR beta chains, and the association was replicated in an independent cohort. A further reported finding was that TCR beta sequences accurately predicted the HLA-A and HLA-B alleles for most subjects in the first cohort. According to a later analysis, most CMV-associated TCR beta chains appeared to be HLA-restricted, and the HLA associations seemed to be driven largely by CMV exposure. The classifier was reported to diagnose cytomegalovirus status with high specificity and sensitivity in both the original cohort and the validation cohort. A group of highly shared sequence variants was considered likely to be a technical artifact of the sequencing pipeline. Correlated functional status among segregating V segments might be attributable to linkage disequilibrium, but an unknown experimental factor could not be ruled out. A total of around 150 TCR beta chains were listed by the study as associated with cytomegalovirus. Strong co-occurrence of HLA alleles, especially DR and DQ, made assigning TCR associations to individual alleles difficult. A later analysis found that TCR association rates varied across HLA loci, with DRB1 alleles showing the most associated TCRs and HLA-C alleles the fewest. Roughly uniform sequencing depth across donors was assumed in presence/absence analyses, although this assumption may not hold. For the cohort, immune exposure information was limited to CMV serostatus. In vitro tests confirmed that a few of the cytomegalovirus-associated TCR beta chains recognize cytomegalovirus antigens. In this cohort, only TCR beta chains were sequenced, and detectable features were limited by the absence of alpha or paired-chain data. A later analysis found that HLA-associated TCR beta chains were more clonally expanded and had lower generation probabilities than equally common non-associated chains. A later analysis reported that several top co-occurrence clusters appeared linked to parvovirus B19, influenza, CMV and Epstein-Barr virus. Most TCR sequences were seen in very few donors, while some public TCRs were found in many individuals. Broadly in line with IMGT annotations, most TCR beta V segments showed up in productive rearrangements about 87% or about 30% of the time in an earlier analysis of several hundred of the donors. Specific HLA alleles were associated with 16,951 TCR beta sequences at a false discovery rate of 0.05 in a later analysis.

In total, approximately 610 healthy bone marrow donors made up the cohort. Cohort members were all nominally healthy when sampled, although unrecorded immune exposures were likely present. The donor was CMV seropositive and belonged to the group of about 290 seropositive cohort members. Every donor gave a peripheral blood sample, and the peripheral blood mononuclear cells from that sample were used for TCR beta sequencing. The Qiagen DNeasy Blood Extraction Kit was used to extract genomic DNA from the blood cell samples. To prepare the library, the immunoSEQ multiplex PCR assay was applied. For the multiplex PCR, a mixture combining 60 forward primers for TCR Vbeta segments and 13 reverse primers for TCR Jbeta segments was used. The CDR3 region of rearranged TCR beta genes was amplified from genomic DNA by a multiplex PCR assay. The amplified TCR beta libraries were sequenced on the Illumina HiSeq System as 87-base-pair reads. The paper's data handling went like this. In a later analysis, 70 million to 95 million unique TCR beta chains were counted across the 650 to 700 repertoires, and roughly 11 million of these chains were shared by at least two donors. Raw reads were error-corrected and collapsed into unique sequences with a nearest-neighbor algorithm that merged closely related sequences to remove PCR and sequencing errors. To assign V, D and J gene segments, CDR3 sequences were aligned to IMGT reference sequences. Each retained sequence needed at least a six-nucleotide match to both a V gene segment and a J gene segment. Rearrangements were classified as productive when the CDR3 lacked stop codons and remained in frame with V and J, and all other rearrangements were classified as non-productive. CDR3 was defined by IMGT convention, running from the second conserved V-encoded cysteine to the conserved J-encoded phenylalanine. Sequences without an unambiguous match to a single V gene segment were excluded from the earlier analysis of a few hundred of the donors. In an earlier analysis of 450 to 750 of the donors, a V segment was called functional when productive rearrangements were above 56.7%, and segregating when the standard deviation between donors exceeded 5%. A statistical classification framework was developed to diagnose cytomegalovirus status using the catalog of TCR beta chain sequences. A later analysis assigned V and J genes by comparing TCR nucleotide sequences with IMGT/GENE-DB human TR gene sequences. A later analysis assigned CDR3 sequences and most-parsimonious VDJ recombination scenarios with the TCRdist pipeline. A later analysis defined each TCR beta chain by its CDR3 amino acid sequence plus V-gene family, and excluded reads lacking a unique V-gene family. To address suspected cross-contamination and a sequencing artifact, a later analysis removed 450 to 700 highly shared, low-generation-probability nucleotide sequences. In a later analysis, a clonal expansion index for each public chain was calculated from normalized within-repertoire ranks of inferred template counts. Generation probabilities in a later analysis came from a VDJ recombination model fitted to out-of-frame rearrangements, and those results were checked against IGoR. A later analysis scored TCR-TCR, TCR-HLA and TCR-CMV co-occurrence with hypergeometric tests, applying a repertoire-size bias correction to TCR pairs. To estimate false discovery rates, a later analysis permuted the HLA or CMV assignments 20 times. In a later analysis, co-occurring TCRs were grouped using DBSCAN, and TCRdist sequence similarity was added for clustering within HLA-allele-positive subsets. Repertoires with fewer than 30,000 or more than 120,000 public chains, plus five repertoires with anomalous nucleotide sharing, were excluded from co-occurrence clustering. The table comes from immuneACCESS by way of TCRdb, which keeps in-frame sequences with V and J called. Part of the clones is missing from these tables; in studies checked, under half for an unresolved V gene and the rest for unknown reasons. D and trimming were read from the DNA, whereas the V and J calls and clone size are those reported in that table. The sample table holds some 140,000 clones, of which roughly 80% were seen once. The ten largest account for over 8.5% of the sample.

This chain is built from TRBV7-9 and TRBJ2-5, with the D gene not clear enough to name. The J call may be faulty, since TRBJ2-7 better matches the DNA end. The source material was PBMCs. The sequence was collected from a woman aged 50 to 60 in good health and CMV-seropositive. In nucleotides, the sequence is TGTGCCAGCAGCTTCTCCCAGAGGTCCTACGAGCAGTACTTC. Translated, it reads CASSFSQRSYEQYF.